This is a list of T cell receptor beta chains from one sample in a study of tumor-infiltrating lymphocytes in primary liver carcinoma. MiXCR, run by TCRdb on the multiplex PCR reads, gives a single entry per CDR3 protein. Among 180,000 or so distinct CDR3 sequences listed, 50% to 75% were seen once. The sequenced sample was peripheral blood. These receptors all come from a man in his forties with primary liver carcinoma and hepatitis B virus infection. The CDR3 runs from the conserved cysteine through the conserved F or W.

v_call	j_call	cdr3_aa
TRBV11-3	TRBJ2-2	CASSLRSGSLKIGELFF
TRBV14	TRBJ2-2	CASSRLRQGVNSVTGELFF
TRBV10-3	TRBJ2-7	CAISDKGQGATYEQYF
TRBV29-1	TRBJ2-3	CSWAGDRGLADTQYF
TRBV29-1	TRBJ2-3	CSGRAESTDTRYF
TRBV28	TRBJ2-7	CASSPAGTEYEQYF
TRBV11-2	TRBJ2-3	CASSLERNTQYF
TRBV6-5	TRBJ2-7	CASSYRDQTYEQYF
TRBV6-5	TRBJ2-5	CASSYGGGAETQYF
TRBV12-3/TRBV12-4	TRBJ2-1	CASSFLAGGRNEQFF
TRBV4-1	TRBJ2-5	CASSQDRLAIQETQYF
TRBV10-3	TRBJ1-1	CAIGLAKYTEAFF
TRBV2	TRBJ2-3	CASSEVGPSGSRDTQYF
TRBV12-5	TRBJ2-1	CASDSGNYNEQFF
TRBV4-2	TRBJ2-7	CASSQEGGSHYEQYF
TRBV12-3/TRBV12-4	TRBJ1-2	CASSHPDRVANYGYTF
TRBV6-1	TRBJ2-1	CASSEGGGRHNEQFF
TRBV12-3/TRBV12-4	TRBJ1-4	CASSRPRDSNEKLFF
TRBV29-1	TRBJ2-5	CSIIGTQETQYF
TRBV6-2/TRBV6-3	TRBJ1-5	CASSRGLGQGNQPQHF
TRBV28	TRBJ1-5	CASGQVRGQPQHF
TRBV11-2	TRBJ2-3	CASSLRLAGGGDTQYF
TRBV4-1	TRBJ2-6	CASRQDQGKGTPGANVLTF
TRBV6-5	TRBJ2-1	CASSAPRYNEQFF
TRBV5-4	TRBJ2-7	CASSGTKYEQYF
TRBV7-3	TRBJ2-3	CASSLGAADTQYF
TRBV10-3	TRBJ1-5	CAIRPAQGPQHF
TRBV29-1	TRBJ1-2	CSVLHRENYGYTF
TRBV9	TRBJ1-1	CASSVGRANTEAFF
TRBV11-1	TRBJ1-1	CASRGLNTEAFF
TRBV6-6	TRBJ1-4	CASSTGDLELFF